Listed here is a single T cell receptor beta chain. The target antigen is unknown. This sample was included in a study of shared clonotypes between healthy human individuals. Study overall: The cohort comprised a couple of women and a few men. Their ages spanned 18 to 49 years.

CD45RO negativity and positive selection for CCR7 defined naive CD8 cells, a population that excluded terminally differentiated effector memory CD45RA+ cells. The CDR3 covers 14 residues. After removal of 4 bases from V and 7 bases from J, the junction contained 5 bases not matched to a gene. The germline V gene encodes CDR1 LNHNV and CDR2 YYDKDF (reference sequence). Once extracted for a subset, genomic DNA was divided evenly among several immunoSEQ plates. Sequencing used immunoSEQ multiplex PCR; TCRdb keeps in-frame clones, though not all of them. Seen here are around 620,000 clones, roughly 95% observed once, and the top ten hold around 0.12%. General study results and limits: Estimated richness was generally greater in naive than memory subsets.

The J gene is TRBJ2-1, the V gene TRBV15; TRBD1 matches at 9 bases. This clonotype was obtained from a young woman in good health. Sequenced sample: naive CD8+ T cells sorted from blood. The CDR3 spells CATSNRDRDNEQFF. The CDR3 nucleotides are TGTGCCACCAGCAACCGGGACAGGGATAATGAGCAGTTCTTC.